This is a list of T cell receptor beta chains from one sample in a study of identical twins. TCRdb redid the calling of the 5' RACE reads with MiXCR, one entry per CDR3 protein. This sample has just under 550,000 distinct CDR3 sequences, with about 15% found just once. A further study also used this sample, focusing on yellow fever vaccine responses in identical twins.

Input material: CD4+ T cells sorted from blood. These receptors all stem from a woman between 18 and 29 years old in good health. The CDR3 runs from the conserved cysteine through the conserved F or W. Fields, in order: clone size, J gene, D gene, V gene, CDR3 DNA, CDR3 protein. D genes are given only for firm matches. Expanded clones get a size class; other rows say once, few or many, or leave the size out.

abundance: few; j_gene: TRBJ2-3; d_gene: -; v_gene: TRBV12-3/TRBV12-4; CDR3nt: TGTGCCAGCAGGATAGGGGGAGTCGGCACAGATACGCAGTATTTT; CDR3aa: CASRIGGVGTDTQYF
abundance: -; j_gene: TRBJ2-5; d_gene: -; v_gene: TRBV20-1; CDR3nt: TGCAGTGCTAGAGTCCCAACCCAAGAGACCCAGTACTTC; CDR3aa: CSARVPTQETQYF
abundance: -; j_gene: TRBJ1-5; d_gene: -; v_gene: TRBV28; CDR3nt: TGTGCCAGCAATCCGAGGTTGGGGGCGCATCAGCCCCAGCATTTT; CDR3aa: CASNPRLGAHQPQHF
abundance: -; j_gene: TRBJ2-4; d_gene: -; v_gene: TRBV6-5; CDR3nt: TGTGCCAGCAGTGTCGAGTTACTGAATGGCAAAAACATTCAGTACTTC; CDR3aa: CASSVELLNGKNIQYF
abundance: -; j_gene: TRBJ1-1; d_gene: TRBD1; v_gene: TRBV18; CDR3nt: TGTGCCAGCCGGGAAACAGGGGCGAACACTGAAGCTTTCTTT; CDR3aa: CASRETGANTEAFF
abundance: few; j_gene: TRBJ1-5; d_gene: TRBD1; v_gene: TRBV12-3/TRBV12-4; CDR3nt: TGTGCCAGCAGTTTGGGGACAGGGAAAGGCTATCAGCCCCAGCATTTT; CDR3aa: CASSLGTGKGYQPQHF
abundance: few; j_gene: TRBJ2-2; d_gene: TRBD2; v_gene: TRBV4-2; CDR3nt: TGTGCCAGCACCCTAGCGGGGGAGGGCACCGGGGAGCTGTTTTTT; CDR3aa: CASTLAGEGTGELFF
abundance: few; j_gene: TRBJ2-1; d_gene: -; v_gene: TRBV3-1; CDR3nt: TGTGCCAGCAGCCAAGGCCAGACTAGTGGACAGTTCTTC; CDR3aa: CASSQGQTSGQFF
abundance: -; j_gene: TRBJ2-3; d_gene: TRBD2; v_gene: TRBV10-3; CDR3nt: TGTGCAAGCCGGGCTAGCGGGCTGGGAGATACGCAGTATTTT; CDR3aa: CASRASGLGDTQYF
abundance: few; j_gene: TRBJ2-5; d_gene: -; v_gene: TRBV7-2; CDR3nt: TGTGCCAGCAGCTTAGCGAGGGAGGTCGGGACCCAGTACTTC; CDR3aa: CASSLAREVGTQYF
abundance: -; j_gene: TRBJ2-7; d_gene: -; v_gene: TRBV2; CDR3nt: TGTGCCACCTCGGGCCGTCGCGAGCAGTACTTC; CDR3aa: CATSGRREQYF
abundance: few; j_gene: TRBJ2-3; d_gene: -; v_gene: TRBV4-2; CDR3nt: TGTGCCAGCAGCCAAGAAAAGGGGGGAGAAAGCACAGATACGCAGTATTTT; CDR3aa: CASSQEKGGESTDTQYF
abundance: -; j_gene: TRBJ2-7; d_gene: -; v_gene: TRBV12-3/TRBV12-4; CDR3nt: TGTGCCAGCAGCCAAGACTGGTCCTACGAGCAGTACTTC; CDR3aa: CASSQDWSYEQYF
abundance: few; j_gene: TRBJ1-4; d_gene: -; v_gene: TRBV7-6; CDR3nt: TGTGCCAGCAGCTTAAGGGGACCCCAGTTCGGCACTAATGAAAAACTGTTTTTT; CDR3aa: CASSLRGPQFGTNEKLFF
abundance: -; j_gene: TRBJ1-1; d_gene: -; v_gene: TRBV29-1; CDR3nt: TGCAGCGTTGCGGGGGGGTGGACTGAAGCTTTCTTT; CDR3aa: CSVAGGWTEAFF
abundance: -; j_gene: TRBJ2-1; d_gene: TRBD1; v_gene: TRBV5-1; CDR3nt: TGCGCCAGCAGCTTGGGGGACAGGGACTACAATGAGCAGTTCTTC; CDR3aa: CASSLGDRDYNEQFF
abundance: -; j_gene: TRBJ2-7; d_gene: TRBD2; v_gene: TRBV12-3/TRBV12-4; CDR3nt: TGTGCCAGCAGGACAAAGCGGGAGGAGACGACCTACGAGCAGTACTTC; CDR3aa: CASRTKREETTYEQYF
abundance: -; j_gene: TRBJ2-3; d_gene: -; v_gene: TRBV4-2; CDR3nt: TGTGCCAGCAGCCAAGTTTCTAGCGGCACAGATACGCAGTATTTT; CDR3aa: CASSQVSSGTDTQYF
abundance: -; j_gene: TRBJ2-7; d_gene: TRBD1; v_gene: TRBV19; CDR3nt: TGTGCCAGTACTCCAGGACAGGGGGATTCCTACGAGCAGTACTTC; CDR3aa: CASTPGQGDSYEQYF
abundance: few; j_gene: TRBJ1-3; d_gene: -; v_gene: TRBV12-3/TRBV12-4; CDR3nt: TGTGCCAGCAGTCCTCCCCCGGGAAACACCATATATTTT; CDR3aa: CASSPPPGNTIYF
abundance: few; j_gene: TRBJ2-7; d_gene: -; v_gene: TRBV12-3/TRBV12-4; CDR3nt: TGTGCCAGCAGAAGAACGGGAGTCCGCACCTACGAGCAGTACTTC; CDR3aa: CASRRTGVRTYEQYF
abundance: few; j_gene: TRBJ2-7; d_gene: -; v_gene: TRBV20-1; CDR3nt: TGCAGTGCCACTACAGGATCCCTTAGCTACGAGCAGTACTTC; CDR3aa: CSATTGSLSYEQYF
abundance: few; j_gene: TRBJ1-2; d_gene: -; v_gene: TRBV5-6; CDR3nt: TGTGCCAGCAGCTTCGGGGCTGGCTACACCTTC; CDR3aa: CASSFGAGYTF
abundance: few; j_gene: TRBJ1-2; d_gene: TRBD1; v_gene: TRBV28; CDR3nt: TGTGCCAGCAGTATAACAGGGGGGAGTGGCTACACCTTC; CDR3aa: CASSITGGSGYTF
abundance: -; j_gene: TRBJ1-1; d_gene: -; v_gene: TRBV6-5; CDR3nt: TGTGCCAGCAGTTACTCGCGGACATCCTCCGACACTGAAGCTTTCTTT; CDR3aa: CASSYSRTSSDTEAFF
abundance: -; j_gene: TRBJ2-1; d_gene: TRBD2; v_gene: TRBV15; CDR3nt: TGTGCCACCAACCCTCTAGCGGGAGGGGACAATGAGCAGTTCTTC; CDR3aa: CATNPLAGGDNEQFF
abundance: -; j_gene: TRBJ2-5; d_gene: -; v_gene: TRBV4-2; CDR3nt: TGTGCCAGCAGCCAAAGGGCGAAGGAAGAGACCCAGTACTTC; CDR3aa: CASSQRAKEETQYF
abundance: few; j_gene: TRBJ2-5; d_gene: -; v_gene: TRBV7-9; CDR3nt: TGCGCCAGCAGCCAAGACAGTCAAGAGACCCAGTACTTC; CDR3aa: CASSQDSQETQYF
abundance: -; j_gene: TRBJ2-1; d_gene: -; v_gene: TRBV28; CDR3nt: TGTGCCAGCAGCCCCGGCACCGGGATTCCCTCCTACAATGAGCAGTTCTTC; CDR3aa: CASSPGTGIPSYNEQFF
abundance: few; j_gene: TRBJ2-3; d_gene: TRBD2; v_gene: TRBV5-1; CDR3nt: TGCGCCAGCAGCTTGGCTAGCGGGACTCGCTACACAGATACGCAGTATTTT; CDR3aa: CASSLASGTRYTDTQYF
abundance: -; j_gene: TRBJ2-1; d_gene: TRBD2; v_gene: TRBV4-1; CDR3nt: TGCGCCAGCAGCCAAGTGGGGGGGGTATACAATGAGCAGTTCTTC; CDR3aa: CASSQVGGVYNEQFF
abundance: -; j_gene: TRBJ2-6; d_gene: TRBD1; v_gene: TRBV2; CDR3nt: TGTGCCAGCACATACTACCCCGCCGGGACAGGGGGTTCTGGGGCCAACGTCCTGACTTTC; CDR3aa: CASTYYPAGTGGSGANVLTF
abundance: few; j_gene: TRBJ1-1; d_gene: -; v_gene: TRBV10-3; CDR3nt: TGTGCCATCAGTTTACAGGAGAACACTGAAGCTTTCTTT; CDR3aa: CAISLQENTEAFF
abundance: few; j_gene: TRBJ1-1; d_gene: -; v_gene: TRBV19; CDR3nt: TGTGCCAGTAGTATAGACCGGGGGAGCACTGAAGCTTTCTTT; CDR3aa: CASSIDRGSTEAFF
abundance: -; j_gene: TRBJ1-1; d_gene: -; v_gene: TRBV7-2; CDR3nt: TGTGCCAGCAGGCGTACTGAAGCTTTCTTT; CDR3aa: CASRRTEAFF
abundance: few; j_gene: TRBJ2-2; d_gene: -; v_gene: TRBV5-1; CDR3nt: TGCGCCAGCAGCTTGTCCCAAATAGGGAGCGGAGCAGCCCCGAACACCGGGGAGCTGTTTTTT; CDR3aa: CASSLSQIGSGAAPNTGELFF
abundance: many; j_gene: TRBJ2-7; d_gene: TRBD2; v_gene: TRBV3-1; CDR3nt: TGTGCCAGCAGCCAAGACGTCCGGGGGCTTGGGCTAGCGGGAGCGAGCTCCTACGAGCAGTACTTC; CDR3aa: CASSQDVRGLGLAGASSYEQYF
abundance: many; j_gene: TRBJ2-2; d_gene: -; v_gene: TRBV4-1; CDR3nt: TGCGCCAGCAGCCAAGATAGTGGCATCCGAGGTTTAGGTGGCGGGGAGCTGTTTTTT; CDR3aa: CASSQDSGIRGLGGGELFF
abundance: few; j_gene: TRBJ1-1; d_gene: -; v_gene: TRBV28; CDR3nt: TGTGCCAGCAGTTACCTGAGGGGAATGGGGGAAGCTTTCTTT; CDR3aa: CASSYLRGMGEAFF
abundance: few; j_gene: TRBJ2-7; d_gene: -; v_gene: TRBV4-1; CDR3nt: TGCGCCAGCAGTCCCGATTCCAGGGGCCTTACCTACGAGCAGTACTTC; CDR3aa: CASSPDSRGLTYEQYF
abundance: -; j_gene: TRBJ1-1; d_gene: TRBD1; v_gene: TRBV5-1; CDR3nt: TGCGCCAGCAGCCACCTCGGACAGGGAGCTTTCTTT; CDR3aa: CASSHLGQGAFF